The 26 T cell receptor beta chains presented below share a single source sample, sequenced in a study of T cells in Graves' hyperthyroidism and ophthalmopathy. Amplification of TCR beta CDR3 regions used RNA as the template. HTBI primers drove first-round RT-PCR of the TCR CDR3. One entry per CDR3 protein, called by TCRdb with MiXCR from the multiplex PCR reads. The data contain under 250,000 distinct CDR3 sequences, around 17% of them singletons. The sequenced sample was blood. The receptors were gathered from a woman aged 50 to 60 with Graves' hyperthyroidism.

The CDR3 is CASSPIRVEQEKLFF. CDR3 nucleotide sequence: TGTGCCAGCTCACCAATCCGGGTAGAACAGGAAAAACTGTTTTTT. This rearrangement joins TRBV18 to TRBJ1-4; no firm D call. V was trimmed by 2 bases and J by 8 bases, leaving 15 bases between them. Germline V gives CDR1 KGHSH, CDR2 LQKENI. The CDR3 is made up of 15 amino acids.

The V gene is TRBV12-3 or TRBV12-4, the J gene TRBJ2-5; D is unresolved. This CDR3 is built from 14 residues. Trimming took 3 bases from V and 1 from J, leaving 9 bases between them. The CDR3 bases are TGTGCCAGCAGTTTTTTAGCCCTCCAAGAGACCCAGTACTTC. Its translation is CASSFLALQETQYF.

This clonotype appeared many times. This sequence joins TRBV20-1 and TRBJ2-7, with unresolved D. This CDR3 is built from 11 residues. Germline values: CDR1 DFQATT, CDR2 SNEGSKA (reference sequence). Trimming pared 4 bases from V and 3 bases from J, leaving 7 bases between. CDR3 amino acids: CSANGGYEQYF. CDR3 sequence (DNA): TGCAGTGCTAACGGTGGCTACGAGCAGTACTTC.

This clonotype was counted ten times or more. The chain is built from TRBV5-1 and TRBJ2-1; 9 nucleotides agree with TRBD2. The germline V gene has CDR1 SGHRS and CDR2 YFSETQ. V was clipped by 1 base and J by 6 bases; unmatched bases: 8. The length of the CDR3 is 16 residues. CDR3 in DNA: TGCGCCAGCAGCTTGATTACGCGGGAGGGCCCCAATGAGCAGTTCTTC. The encoded protein is CASSLITREGPNEQFF.

This clonotype was seen at least ten times. The J gene is TRBJ1-2, the V gene TRBV12-3 or TRBV12-4; D not certain. Trimming cost V 4 bases and J 12 bases, with 12 bases left between them. The CDR3 has 11 residues. This CDR3 is CASSSLLFHTF. The CDR3 DNA reads TGTGCCAGCAGTTCCCTACTCTTCCACACCTTC.

V usage is TRBV2 and J usage is TRBJ1-6, with 7 nucleotides matching TRBD1. The CDR3 consists of 14 residues. The V segment lost 8 bases and the J segment 5 bases; nucleotides outside the gene matches: 6. CDR1 and CDR2 from the germline V gene are SNHLY and FYNNEI. The CDR3 nucleotides are TGTGCCAGCTCCGGGACAGTGAATAATTCACCCCTCCACTTT. This codes for CASSGTVNNSPLHF.

This clonotype showed up just once. The chain is built from TRBV11-2 and TRBJ2-5; the match to TRBD1 covers 8 bases. The germline CDR1 and CDR2 sequences are SGHAT and FQNNGV. The CDR3 consists of 14 residues. V gave up 0 bases and J gave up 5 bases; unmatched junction bases: 2. DNA of the CDR3: TGTGCCAGCAGCTTAGATTGGACAGGGGAGACCCAGTACTTC. This gives the protein CASSLDWTGETQYF.

The sample holds many counts of this clonotype. J is TRBJ1-2 and V is TRBV5-5, with 8 bases identical to TRBD1. Germline V CDR1 and CDR2: SGHKS, YYEKEE (reference sequence). The V gene end was trimmed by 6 bases and the J gene end by 7 bases; junction bases not matched to a gene: 8. The CDR3 totals 13 residues. DNA of the CDR3: TGTGCCAGCACGACAGGGGACCTCCTTGGCTACACCTTC. As protein: CASTTGDLLGYTF.

With respect to this clonotype: At one end the junction does not follow the germline gene, possibly because of a read error. The genes are TRBV28 and TRBJ1-6; D call uncertain. The germline V gene encodes CDR1 MDHEN and CDR2 SYDVKM. The CDR3 consists of 15 residues. The CDR3 protein is CANSFGSSYNSPLHF. In nucleotides, the CDR3 is TGTGCCAACAGTTTCGGGAGCTCCTATAATTCACCCCTCCACTTT.

This clonotype was counted a few times. The chain is built from TRBV29-1 and TRBJ2-5; D uncertain. V lost 7 bases and J 13 bases, leaving 16 bases between the germline ends. Germline assignment: CDR1 SQVTM and CDR2 ANQGSEA. CDR3 length: 10 amino acids. As DNA, the CDR3 is TGCAGCGACGATACCCCTCCCGGGTACTTC. It translates to CSDDTPPGYF.

This clonotype appeared many times. The V and J genes are TRBV3-1 and TRBJ2-3, with D perhaps matching TRBD1 (6 bases). The CDR3 has 16 residues. Germline lookup yields CDR1 LGHDT and CDR2 YNNKEL (reference sequence). Trimming left V 1 base short and J 6 bases short, with 17 bases between. CDR3 nucleotide sequence: TGTGCCAGCAGCCAAGTTGGCGGGCAGGGGAAGGATACGCAGTATTTT. Its protein product is CASSQVGGQGKDTQYF.

J is TRBJ1-1 and V is TRBV20-1; perhaps TRBD1 as D (6 bases). Trimming took off 7 bases at V and 3 bases at J, with 15 bases between the two ends. Germline CDR1 reads DFQATT; CDR2 reads SNEGSKA (reference sequence). This CDR3 comprises 13 residues. The CDR3 region is CSVEGGADTEAFF. The CDR3 DNA is TGCAGTGTCGAGGGGGGCGCCGACACTGAAGCTTTCTTT.

Comment on this clonotype: A read error may be the cause here, since a much bigger clone is one base away. This CDR3 is missing its conserved last phenylalanine or tryptophan, likely due to a read error. This sequence joins TRBV6-1 and TRBJ2-3, with 9 positions matching TRBD1. This CDR3 is built from 15 residues. Germline lookup yields CDR1 MNHNS and CDR2 SASEGT. Trimming at V came to 6 bases and at J to 2 bases, leaving 6 bases not matched to a gene. The CDR3 sequence is CASSPGTGYTDTQYS. CDR3 coding DNA: TGTGCCAGCAGCCCAGGGACAGGGTACACAGATACGCAGTATTCT.

This clonotype has more than one count but fewer than ten. The V gene is TRBV12-3 or TRBV12-4, the J gene TRBJ2-7, with 8 nucleotides matching TRBD1. Unmatched junction bases numbered 5, after V lost 5 bases and J lost 2 bases. The CDR3 has 14 residues. CDR3 region: CASSGDRTPYEQYF. The CDR3 bases are TGTGCCAGCAGTGGGGACAGGACCCCCTACGAGCAGTACTTC.

This clonotype has at least ten counts. The chain employs TRBV30 and TRBJ2-7; D perhaps matches TRBD1 (5 bases). Germline CDR1 GTSNPN, CDR2 SVGIG (reference sequence). The CDR3 has 12 amino acids. The V end was cut by 1 base, the J end by 3 bases, with 7 bases between. In DNA, the CDR3 is TGTGCCTGGAGTGCAGGGAACTACGAGCAGTACTTC. Residues: CAWSAGNYEQYF.

This rearrangement joins TRBV5-4 to TRBJ2-3, with D possibly matching TRBD1 (5 bases). With 3 bases removed from V and 2 bases from J, the gap between germline ends came to 10 bases. This CDR3 has 14 amino acids. Germline loops: CDR1 SGHNT, CDR2 YYREEE (reference sequence). CDR3 in DNA: TGTGCCAGCAGCTCCCTAGGGGCCACAGATACGCAGTATTTT. Translation gives CASSSLGATDTQYF.

The genes are TRBV5-1 and TRBJ2-1, with 7 bases that match TRBD2. The J segment lost 8 bases and the V segment lost 2 bases, leaving 4 bases of the junction unmatched. The CDR3 consists of 13 residues. In germline, CDR1 is SGHRS, CDR2 YFSETQ. DNA for the CDR3: TGCGCCAGCAGCTTCAGACTAGCAGATGAGCAGTTCTTC. Encoded protein: CASSFRLADEQFF.

In this sample, this clonotype turned up many times. The J gene is TRBJ2-7, the V gene TRBV3-1; 7 bases align to TRBD2. CDR3 length: 17 amino acids. The junction had 14 bases not matched to a gene; V was cut back by 0 bases and J by 6 bases. Germline CDR1 and CDR2: LGHDT and YNNKEL (reference sequence). Here the CDR3 reads CASSQDEAGVRPGEQYF. Here the CDR3 DNA reads TGTGCCAGCAGCCAAGATGAGGCGGGAGTGCGTCCAGGCGAGCAGTACTTC.

There are many counts of this clonotype. This chain's CDR3 is CASSLFAEGDREYNEQFF. The CDR3 nucleotides are TGTGCCAGCAGCTTATTCGCTGAGGGGGACAGGGAATACAATGAGCAGTTCTTC. This rearrangement joins TRBV11-2 to TRBJ2-1; TRBD1 agrees at 9 bases. CDR3 length: 18 amino acids. V trimming: 2 bases; J trimming: 4 bases; junction bases outside the gene matches: 12. Looked up from germline, CDR1 is SGHAT and CDR2 is FQNNGV.

This clonotype was seen more than once but under ten times. This rearrangement joins TRBV5-6 to TRBJ2-6; D is uncertain. This CDR3 region has 17 residues. Germline V CDR1 and CDR2: SGHDT, YYEEEE. V was trimmed by 4 bases and J by 0 bases, leaving 14 bases between them. The CDR3 DNA sequence: TGTGCCAGCAGCGTCCGATCTCTTAGCTCTGGGGCCAACGTCCTGACTTTC. Amino acids: CASSVRSLSSGANVLTF.

This clonotype showed up many times. V and J are TRBV6-1 and TRBJ2-1, with TRBD2 matching 9 bases. CDR3 size: 16 residues. Germline V gene lookup returns CDR1 MNHNS and CDR2 SASEGT. The J segment lost 7 bases and the V segment lost 5 bases, leaving 12 bases of the junction unmatched. The CDR3 DNA follows: TGTGCCAGCAGTTCCACAGGGAGCGGGAGGCGGAATGAGCAGTTCTTC. Translated, it gives CASSSTGSGRRNEQFF.

J is TRBJ2-3 and V is TRBV7-3; D is perhaps TRBD1 or TRBD2 (5 bases each). Germline CDR1 and CDR2: SGHTA and FQGTGA. Between the trimmed V and J ends, which lost 2 bases and 0 bases, there was a span of 9 bases. The CDR3 consists of 15 residues. CDR3: CASSLDWDSTDTQYF. Here the CDR3 DNA reads TGTGCCAGCAGCTTAGACTGGGACAGCACAGATACGCAGTATTTT.

Many counts were recorded for this clonotype. The chain links TRBV6-5 to TRBJ2-7; D call uncertain. This CDR3 has 14 amino acids. Deletions cut 3 bases from V and 4 bases from J, with 13 bases between. The V gene's germline CDR1 is MNHEY and CDR2 SVGAGI. CDR3 protein: CASSYGMGFYEQYF. The CDR3 nucleotides are TGTGCCAGCAGTTATGGGATGGGGTTTTACGAGCAGTACTTC.

This clonotype has more than one count but fewer than ten. V gene TRBV5-5 combines with J gene TRBJ2-2; D gene uncertain. CDR3 length: 14 residues. Trimming removed 0 bases at V and 4 bases at J, with 7 bases between. Germline V gene sequence: CDR1 SGHKS, CDR2 YYEKEE (reference sequence). The CDR3 bases are TGTGCCAGCAGCTTGGACAGACCCACCGGGGAGCTGTTTTTT. The encoded protein is CASSLDRPTGELFF.

As concerns this clonotype: With a much larger clone just one base away, this may be a read error. The chain employs TRBV27 and TRBJ2-7; TRBD1 agrees at 7 bases. Judging by the DNA end, TRBJ2-1 fits better; the J call may be wrong. CDR1 is MNHEY and CDR2 is SMNVEV in the germline V gene (reference sequence). The CDR3 has 13 residues. The CDR3 sequence: CASSQGVPYEQFF. CDR3 DNA: TGTGCCAGCAGCCAGGGGGTGCCCTACGAGCAGTTCTTC.

This clonotype was detected many times. The chain links TRBV30 to TRBJ2-1; D tentatively reads TRBD1 or TRBD2 (5 bases each). The germline CDR1 and CDR2 sequences are GTSNPN and SVGIG (reference sequence). The CDR3 length is 14 residues. Trimming removed 2 bases at V and 10 bases at J, with 18 bases between. CDR3 nucleotides: TGTGCCTGGAGTTCAAGGGACGGCGGCTTCGAGCAGTTCTTC. It specifies CAWSSRDGGFEQFF.